This is a list of T cell receptor beta chains from one sample in a study of shared clonotypes between healthy human individuals. TCRdb's table, derived via immunoSEQ multiplex PCR, lists solely in-frame clones and lacks some. Found here are 1,100,000 or so clones, 70% to 80% of them singletons; the top ten hold 0.5% to 0.6%. Material for sequencing was memory CD4+ T cells from PBMCs. The receptors come from a young man in good health. Some clones in this sample may be carry-over from other donors' samples. Each CDR3 is given with its conserved first and last residue. D genes are given only for firm matches. Expanded clones get a size class; other rows say once, few or many, or leave the size out.

J	V	size	D	length	DNA	CDR3
TRBJ2-5	TRBV19	.	.	13	TGTGCCAGTAGTATAGGTGTACAAGAGACCCAGTACTTC	CASSIGVQETQYF
TRBJ2-5	TRBV27	.	.	13	TGTGCCAGCAGTTCCTCCCGGGGGGAGACCCAGTACTTC	CASSSSRGETQYF
TRBJ2-5	TRBV29-1	.	TRBD2	16	TGCAGCGTTGAACTAGCGGGAGACCCAAGGAAAGAGACCCAGTACTTC	CSVELAGDPRKETQYF
TRBJ1-2	TRBV6-6	.	TRBD1	15	TGTGCCAGCAACTCCCGACAGGGGGGTCTGGATGGCTACACCTTC	CASNSRQGGLDGYTF
TRBJ2-1	TRBV6-6	.	TRBD1	14	TGTGCCAGCAGGTTTGGACAGGGGGAAAATGAGCAGTTCTTC	CASRFGQGENEQFF
TRBJ2-7	TRBV7-8	.	.	16	TGTGCCAGCAGCTTAGGGGGACACAACCCTCCCTACGAGCAGTACTTC	CASSLGGHNPPYEQYF
TRBJ2-1	TRBV10-3	few	TRBD2	15	TGTGCCATCAGTGCAGCGGGAGGGCCCGACAATGAGCAGTTCTTC	CAISAAGGPDNEQFF
TRBJ2-5	TRBV11-2	.	.	14	TGTGCCAGCAGCTTAGATCCCCAGCAGGCCACCCAGTACTTC	CASSLDPQQATQYF
TRBJ2-6	TRBV27	.	TRBD2	17	TGTGCCAGCAAGAGGCTTGGGGGGGGTCCTGGGGCCAACGTCCTGACTTTC	CASKRLGGGPGANVLTF
TRBJ2-2	TRBV6-1	few	.	15	TGTGCCACTAGTACCGGATGGCAGAACACCGGGGAGCTGTTTTTT	CATSTGWQNTGELFF
TRBJ2-7	TRBV5-3	.	TRBD2	17	TGTGCCAGAAGCTTAATGGATAACGGGAGGGCCATGGGCGAGCAGTACTTC	CARSLMDNGRAMGEQYF
TRBJ1-1	TRBV7-2	.	TRBD1	15	TGTGCCAGCAGCTACCGGACAGGGGGTGGTACTGAAGCTTTCTTT	CASSYRTGGGTEAFF
TRBJ2-2	TRBV11-3	.	TRBD1	18	TGTGCCAGCAGCTTAGATCAACGGACAGGGGCGAACACCGGGGAGCTGTTTTTT	CASSLDQRTGANTGELFF
TRBJ2-7	TRBV11-3	.	.	14	TGTGCCAGCAGCCTTGACCGGGGTGCCTACGAGCAGTACTTC	CASSLDRGAYEQYF
TRBJ1-4	TRBV5-6	.	.	13	TGTGCCAGCAGCCGGGGAACTAATGAAAAACTGTTTTTT	CASSRGTNEKLFF
TRBJ2-1	TRBV6-6	.	TRBD2	15	TGTGCCAGCAGTTACACTAGCGGGATAGGTGGTGAGCAGTTCTTC	CASSYTSGIGGEQFF
TRBJ2-3	TRBV28	.	TRBD2	15	TGTGCCAGCAGTTTACTAGCGGGAGATTTGGATACGCAGTATTTT	CASSLLAGDLDTQYF